This TCR beta chain was captured in a study of beta chain features in type 1 diabetes. The investigators reverse transcribed all of the isolated RNA, so they sequenced expressed TCRB transcripts. Assay: immunoSEQ multiplex PCR; the TCRdb copy retains only in-frame clones and omits some. The repertoire includes about 140,000 clones, 6% to 7.5% of them detected once, and under 1.5% sits in the top ten. Study findings and constraints: For TCRB rearrangement, an influence of HLA type remained unresolved here.

This clone was counted only a few times. Its antigen is not known. CDR3 size: 14 residues. Germline CDR1 SEHNR, CDR2 FQNEAQ (reference sequence). The V and J ends lost 6 bases and 3 bases, in that order; junction bases with no gene match: 4. The V gene is TRBV7-9, the J gene TRBJ2-3, with 9 bases aligning to TRBD1. Sequenced: central memory CD4+ T cells from blood. The clonotype originates from a woman younger than 45 in good health. CDR3 DNA sequence: TGTGCCAGCAGTTCCGGGACAGGGACAGATACGCAGTATTTT. This gives the protein CASSSGTGTDTQYF.